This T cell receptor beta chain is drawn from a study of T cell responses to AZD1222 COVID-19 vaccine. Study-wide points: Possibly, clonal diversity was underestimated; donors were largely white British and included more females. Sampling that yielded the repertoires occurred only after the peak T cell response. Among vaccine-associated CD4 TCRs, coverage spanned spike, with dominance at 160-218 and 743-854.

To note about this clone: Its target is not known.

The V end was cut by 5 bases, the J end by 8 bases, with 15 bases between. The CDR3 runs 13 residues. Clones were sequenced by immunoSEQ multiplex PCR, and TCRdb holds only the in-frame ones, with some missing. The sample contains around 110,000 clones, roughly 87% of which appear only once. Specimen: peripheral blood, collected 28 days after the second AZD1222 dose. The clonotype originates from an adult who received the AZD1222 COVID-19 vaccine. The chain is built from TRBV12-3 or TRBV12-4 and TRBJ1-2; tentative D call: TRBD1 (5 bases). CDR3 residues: CASSPGTGRGYTF. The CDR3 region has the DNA TGTGCCAGCAGTCCAGGGACCGGTCGGGGCTACACCTTC.